This passage covers 28 T cell receptor beta chains from one sample sequenced in a study of blood T cell repertoires in COVID-19. Libraries were prepared by immunoSEQ multiplex PCR; TCRdb keeps only in-frame clonotypes and omits some of them. The sample includes around 260,000 clones, roughly 84% of them seen just once. What was sequenced was peripheral blood. The receptor set was obtained from a man between 60 and 75 years old with acute or convalescent COVID-19.

The CDR3 loop reads CASSQDGESTEAFF. The DNA of the CDR3 is TGCGCCAGCAGCCAAGATGGGGAGAGCACTGAAGCTTTCTTT. The rearrangement uses TRBV4-1 and TRBJ1-1; D is undetermined. V lost 0 bases, J lost 4 bases, and 9 bases lay in between. The CDR3 is 14 amino acids. From germline, CDR1 is MGHRA and CDR2 YSYEKL.

The chain joins TRBV6-1 to TRBJ2-2; the D is unclear. The CDR3 loop spans 12 amino acids. Per germline, CDR1 MNHNS and CDR2 SASEGT. Trimming took off 8 bases at V and 1 base at J, with 5 bases between the two ends. The CDR3 loop is CASSLNTGELFF. As DNA, the CDR3 is TGTGCCAGCTCTTTGAACACCGGGGAGCTGTTTTTT.

This sequence joins TRBV6-5 and TRBJ2-7; TRBD1 agrees at 10 bases. CDR3 length: 14 residues. The trim removed 4 bases at V and 5 bases at J, leaving 5 bases unmatched. CDR1 is MNHEY and CDR2 is SVGAGI in the germline V gene. The CDR3 DNA is TGTGCCAGCAGTTCCGGGACAGGGGCCCACGAGCAGTACTTC. Protein: CASSSGTGAHEQYF.

The rearrangement uses TRBV5-1 and TRBJ2-1, with TRBD2 identical over 8 bases. The CDR3 spans 16 residues. Germline CDR1 SGHRS, CDR2 YFSETQ. The ends lost 6 bases at V and 5 bases at J; junction bases unmatched: 13. In DNA form, the CDR3 reads TGCGCCAGCACCATTTTTGGCGGGGGGATTAACAATGAGCAGTTCTTC. Its translation: CASTIFGGGINNEQFF.

The chain links TRBV12-5 to TRBJ2-5; TRBD1 agrees at 10 bases. This CDR3 comprises 16 residues. In germline, CDR1 is LGHNT, CDR2 FRNRAP. V lost 5 bases, J lost 2 bases, and 8 bases stayed unmatched. CDR3 loop: CASGPGQGFGQETQYF. The CDR3 bases are TGTGCTAGTGGTCCGGGACAGGGGTTTGGTCAAGAGACCCAGTACTTC.

The chain combines TRBV4-3 with TRBJ2-1; 9 bases are a match to TRBD1. Germline CDR1 reads LGHNA; CDR2 reads YSLEER. V lost 4 bases and J lost 1; bases outside the gene matches: 2. This CDR3 comprises 15 residues. The CDR3 DNA follows: TGCGCCAGCAGCCCGGGACAGGGATCCTACAATGAGCAGTTCTTC. It is translated as CASSPGQGSYNEQFF.

This chain joins TRBV29-1 and TRBJ2-2; 8 nucleotides line up with TRBD2. V was clipped by 6 bases and J by 3 bases; unmatched bases: 15. The CDR3 length is 17 residues. Per germline, CDR1 SQVTM and CDR2 ANQGSEA. CDR3 in DNA: TGCAGCGTCCTCAGGGGTTCGAGCGGGGGTTACACCGGGGAGCTGTTTTTT. The encoded protein is CSVLRGSSGGYTGELFF.

The V call is TRBV19, the J call TRBJ2-1; 7 nucleotides align to TRBD2. Unmatched junction bases numbered 9, after V lost 4 bases and J lost 15 bases. CDR1 is LNHDA and CDR2 is SQIVND in the germline V gene (reference sequence). The CDR3 is 12 residues long. The CDR3 reads CASSTLGGWRFF. CDR3 DNA sequence: TGTGCCAGTAGTACACTCGGGGGGTGGCGGTTCTTC. The whole variable domain, remainder taken from reference TRBV19 and TRBJ2-1, is DGGITQSPKYLFRKEGQNVTLSCEQNLNHDAMYWYRQDPGQGLRLIYYSQIVNDFQKGDIAEGYSVSREKKESFPLTVTSAQKNPTAFYLCASSTLGGWRFFGPGTRLTVL.

The chain joins TRBV7-8 to TRBJ1-2; D not resolved. The CDR3 sequence is 17 residues long. V was pared by 3 bases and J by 3 bases, with 20 bases between. The germline V gene encodes CDR1 SGHVS and CDR2 FQNEAQ. The CDR3 reads CASSFGVSGSVDYGYTF. In DNA form, the CDR3 reads TGTGCCAGCAGCTTCGGGGTTTCTGGTTCGGTGGACTATGGCTACACCTTC.

J is TRBJ2-7 and V is TRBV6-5; D is perhaps TRBD1 (6 bases). This CDR3 has 14 amino acids. Trimming stripped 6 bases from V and 6 bases from J, with 18 bases between. Germline V gives CDR1 MNHEY, CDR2 SVGAGI. CDR3 loop: CASSSTGTWAEQYF. The CDR3 DNA follows: TGTGCCAGCAGCTCCACGGGGACATGGGCCGAGCAGTACTTC.

This chain connects TRBV7-2 to TRBJ2-7; 7 bases fit TRBD1. There are 15 residues in the CDR3. J gave up 4 bases and V 0 bases, and 6 bases lay outside the gene matches. Germline-derived CDR1 and CDR2 are SGHTA and FQGNSA. Here the CDR3 reads CASSLAGTAAYEQYF. In nucleotides, the CDR3 is TGTGCCAGCAGCTTAGCGGGGACAGCAGCATACGAGCAGTACTTC.

The table lists this clone with a count of one. The gene calls are TRBV28 and TRBJ1-6; possible D gene TRBD1, 5 bases. Trimming shortened V by 5 bases and J by 8 bases, and 19 bases separated the two germline ends. The CDR3 consists of 16 residues. Germline V lookup: CDR1 MDHEN, CDR2 SYDVKM. In DNA, the CDR3 is TGTGCCAGCAGTCCGACCGGGGGGGAATGGTATTCACCCCTCCACTTT. Its translation: CASSPTGGEWYSPLHF. Looking up the rest from reference TRBV28 and TRBJ1-6 gives the full variable domain: DVKVTQSSRYLVKRTGEKVFLECVQDMDHENMFWYRQDPGLGLRLIYFSYDVKMKEKGDIPEGYSVSREKKERFSLILESASTNQTSMYLCASSPTGGEWYSPLHFGNGTRLTVT.

This chain links TRBV4-1 with TRBJ1-5; 9 nucleotides match TRBD1. Per germline, CDR1 MGHRA and CDR2 YSYEKL. The CDR3 is made up of 18 amino acids. Losses at the gene ends were 0 bases for V and 6 bases for J; bases not matched to a gene: 12. CDR3 amino acids: CASSQESFGQGWFQPQHF. The CDR3, as DNA: TGCGCCAGCAGCCAAGAGTCATTCGGACAGGGGTGGTTTCAGCCCCAGCATTTT.

J is TRBJ2-3 and V is TRBV11-3, with D maybe TRBD2 (5 bases). V gave up 5 bases and J gave up 6 bases, with 18 bases separating them. The CDR3 spans 15 residues. Germline V gene sequence: CDR1 SGHNT, CDR2 YENEEA. The CDR3 DNA is TGTGCCAGCAGCATAAGGACCGGGCCGGGGGATACGCAGTATTTT. Amino acids: CASSIRTGPGDTQYF.

The chain links TRBV2 to TRBJ2-7; TRBD2 aligns across 14 bases. The germline V gene has CDR1 SNHLY and CDR2 FYNNEI. The V segment lost 6 bases and the J segment 5 bases; nucleotides outside the gene matches: 6. The length of the CDR3 is 15 residues. The CDR3 coding sequence is TGTGCCAGCAGCCAGACTAGCGGGAGGGCGAACGAGCAGTACTTC. It codes for CASSQTSGRANEQYF.

The chain recombines TRBV9 with TRBJ1-3; tentatively, D is TRBD1 (6 bases). Germline loops: CDR1 SGDLS, CDR2 YYNGEE. The V gene lost 0 bases and the J gene lost 0 bases, with 7 bases spanning the gap. This CDR3 comprises 15 residues. The chain's CDR3 is CASSVGTASGNTIYF. The CDR3 nucleotides are TGTGCCAGCAGCGTAGGGACAGCCTCTGGAAACACCATATATTTT.

This chain links TRBV6-5 with TRBJ1-5; a weak D match, TRBD1 (6 bases). This CDR3 is 14 amino acids long. Germline V gene lookup returns CDR1 MNHEY and CDR2 SVGAGI. V shed 5 bases and J shed 5 bases, with 13 bases lying between them. The CDR3 protein is CASSNRDIYQPQHF. DNA of the CDR3: TGTGCCAGCAGTAACCGGGACATCTATCAGCCCCAGCATTTT.

The V and J genes are TRBV28 and TRBJ2-7; tentative D call: TRBD1 (6 bases). With 6 bases removed from V and 6 bases from J, the gap between germline ends came to 15 bases. CDR1 and CDR2 (germline): MDHEN, SYDVKM. This CDR3 spans 13 amino acids. CDR3 nucleotide sequence: TGTGCCAGCAGAAGGGGGTCAACGGCCGAGCAGTACTTC. It translates to CASRRGSTAEQYF. The full variable domain, with the rest looked up from reference TRBV28 and TRBJ2-7, is DVKVTQSSRYLVKRTGEKVFLECVQDMDHENMFWYRQDPGLGLRLIYFSYDVKMKEKGDIPEGYSVSREKKERFSLILESASTNQTSMYLCASRRGSTAEQYFGPGTRLTVT.

This sequence joins TRBV5-1 and TRBJ2-5, with D tentatively TRBD1 (7 bases). The germline V and J ends were trimmed by 1 base and 5 bases, with 12 bases remaining between them. Germline lookup yields CDR1 SGHRS and CDR2 YFSETQ. The CDR3 extends over 14 amino acids. The CDR3, as DNA: TGCGCCAGCAGCTTGAGGAGGGGGCTGGAGACCCAGTACTTC. Its translation is CASSLRRGLETQYF.

This chain joins TRBV7-3 and TRBJ2-3; 12 bases are shared with TRBD2. With V trimmed by 1 base and J by 4 bases, 6 bases remained unmatched. The CDR3 runs 17 residues. Germline CDR1 and CDR2: SGHTA and FQGTGA. This chain's CDR3 is CASSLIPGTSGSDTQYF. CDR3 coding DNA: TGTGCCAGCAGCTTAATCCCAGGGACTAGCGGGTCAGATACGCAGTATTTT.

The chain has TRBV6-5 and TRBJ2-7; D perhaps matches TRBD1 (6 bases). The V end lost 5 bases, the J end lost 8 bases, and 22 bases lay between the germline ends. This CDR3 comprises 15 residues. Germline CDR1 is MNHEY and CDR2 is SVGAGI. CDR3 DNA sequence: TGTGCCAGCAGTCGCGAGGACAGACCTTTCGCCAAGCAGTACTTC. It translates to CASSREDRPFAKQYF.

The chain is built from TRBV9 and TRBJ2-3; 8 bases line up with TRBD2. Per germline, CDR1 SGDLS and CDR2 YYNGEE. The CDR3 covers 15 residues. J was trimmed by 3 bases and V by 1 base; bases with no gene match: 4. The CDR3 DNA sequence: TGTGCCAGCAGCGTACGGGGGGGCCGAACAGATACGCAGTATTTT. It specifies CASSVRGGRTDTQYF.

This chain links TRBV6-4 with TRBJ2-1, with D tentatively TRBD1 (5 bases). The CDR3 is made up of 13 amino acids. Trimming pared 2 bases from V and 8 bases from J, leaving 10 bases between. The germline V gene encodes CDR1 MRHNA and CDR2 SNTAGT. The CDR3 coding sequence is TGTGCCAGCAGTGACAGGGGCGCCCATGAGCAGTTCTTC. Encoded protein: CASSDRGAHEQFF.

The chain joins TRBV5-1 to TRBJ1-1, with 9 bases fitting TRBD1. Germline CDR1 reads SGHRS; CDR2 reads YFSETQ. The CDR3 extends over 19 amino acids. The junction had 21 bases not matched to a gene; V was cut back by 9 bases and J by 0 bases. The CDR3 is CATAKTLQGARGLNTEAFF. In DNA form, the CDR3 reads TGCGCCACCGCGAAAACCTTACAGGGGGCGCGGGGATTGAACACTGAAGCTTTCTTT.

The genes are TRBV9 and TRBJ1-1, with D hard to call. This CDR3 spans 15 amino acids. V was clipped by 4 bases and J by 0 bases, with 13 bases between them. CDR1 SGDLS and CDR2 YYNGEE come from the germline V gene. The CDR3 region is CASSFEPGMNTEAFF. In DNA, the CDR3 is TGTGCCAGCAGCTTCGAACCCGGGATGAACACTGAAGCTTTCTTT. The full variable domain, rest sourced from reference TRBV9 and TRBJ1-1, is DSGVTQTPKHLITATGQRVTLRCSPRSGDLSVYWYQQSLDQGLQFLIQYYNGEERAKGNILERFSAQQFPDLHSELNLSSLELGDSALYFCASSFEPGMNTEAFFGQGTRLTVV.

CDR3 protein: CASSQDDRVPYEQYF. CDR3 in DNA: TGCGCCAGCAGCCAAGATGACAGGGTGCCCTACGAGCAGTACTTC. The chain combines TRBV4-1 with TRBJ2-7; 7 positions agree with TRBD1. Germline V gives CDR1 MGHRA, CDR2 YSYEKL. This CDR3 comprises 15 residues. With V trimmed by 0 bases and J by 2 bases, 4 bases remained unmatched.

The genes are TRBV6-5 and TRBJ2-3; D is perhaps TRBD2 (5 bases). With 6 bases removed from V and 8 bases from J, the gap between germline ends came to 15 bases. CDR3 length equals 13 residues. Germline lookup yields CDR1 MNHEY and CDR2 SVGAGI. This CDR3 reads CASRPDPGTTQYF. The CDR3 DNA reads TGTGCCAGCAGACCGGACCCGGGAACTACGCAGTATTTT.

This clone was observed a handful of times. This chain uses TRBV3-1 (or the pseudogene TRBV3-2) with TRBJ2-3; perhaps TRBD2 as D (6 bases). The CDR3 is 14 amino acids. CDR1 is LGHDT, CDR2 YNNKEL, per germline (reference sequence). V dropped 2 bases and J dropped 2 bases, with 8 bases sitting between them. CDR3 DNA: TGTGCCAGCAGCCAACGGGAGTTCACAGATACGCAGTATTTT. It yields the protein CASSQREFTDTQYF.